The clone carrying this T cell receptor (beta chain) occurred a few times. The antigen remains unidentified. The sample is drawn from a study of T-cell memory formation after mild COVID-19. Findings and caveats of the study: The study detected some responding clones in pre-infection memory, suggesting cross-reactive memory joined.

Using constant-segment primers, 5'RACE produced TCR alpha and TCR beta cDNA libraries carrying sample barcodes and UMIs. TCRdb reprocessed the 5' RACE reads with MiXCR, giving one entry per CDR3 protein. The profile shows roughly 280,000 distinct CDR3 sequences, 15% to 20% of them singletons. This TCR was sampled from a man aged 18 to 29 who had mild COVID-19 (a few samples of this study predate the infection). Cell type and time point are not known. Sequences were obtained from PBMCs or a T cell subset sorted from them (not recorded which).

CDR3 bases: TGTGCCAGCGGGACTAGCGGGGGAGATACGCAGTATTTT. Residues: CASGTSGGDTQYF. The rearrangement joins TRBV6-2 or TRBV6-3 to TRBJ2-3, with 14 bases identical to TRBD2. Trimming removed 8 bases from V and 5 bases from J; junction bases left unmatched: 0. The CDR3 is 13 residues long. Looked up from germline, CDR1 is MNHEY and CDR2 is SVGEGT.